These 22 T cell receptor beta chains were all obtained from the same sample, sequenced in a study of T cell clonality in common variable immunodeficiency. Study results and caveats: Reportedly, TCR beta sequences from common variable immunodeficiency showed fewer deletions and N-nucleotide insertions.

No antigens are known for them. The protocol was immunoSEQ multiplex PCR, while the TCRdb copy is restricted to in-frame clones and leaves out a portion. Sampling found around 33,000 clones, none seen once. Material: peripheral blood mononuclear cells. The receptors come from a human donor with common variable immunodeficiency.

This clone was recorded many times. The CDR3 goes on 3 residues after the read ends, and that part is filled in from the germline J gene. The rearrangement links TRBV19 to TRBJ1-3, with D tentatively TRBD1 (6 bases). The germline V and J ends were trimmed by 6 bases and 4 bases, with 16 bases remaining between them. The CDR3 spans 15 residues. Per germline, CDR1 LNHDA and CDR2 SQIVND (reference sequence). CDR3 in amino acids: CASSAGETGGNTIYF. The CDR3 DNA, read in part, is TGTGCCAGTAGCGCAGGGGAGACAGGAGGAAACACC.

This clone was seen at least ten times. CDR3 DNA (partial): TGCGCCAGCAGCTTTAGTAGTAGCACAGATACG. Translated, it gives CASSFSSSTDT. The whole CDR3 is CASSFSSSTDTQYF. The chain links TRBV5-1 to TRBJ2-3; the D is unclear. The sequenced fragment ends 3 residues before the CDR3 boundary, so the rest is inferred from the germline J gene. The CDR3 extends over 14 amino acids. Looked up from germline, CDR1 is SGHRS and CDR2 is YFSETQ. V lost 2 bases and J lost 0, with 7 bases in between. The complete variable domain, with remaining parts taken from reference TRBV5-1 and TRBJ2-3, reads KAGVTQTPRYLIKTRGQQVTLSCSPISGHRSVSWYQQTPGQGLQFLFEYFSETQRNKGNFPGRFSGRQFSNSRSEMNVSTLELGDSALYLCASSFSSSTDTQYFGPGTRLTVL.

This clone has ten or more counts. Coverage ceases 3 residues before the CDR3 finishes, and the germline J gene fills in the end. The V and J genes are TRBV20-1 and TRBJ1-5; D unresolved. In germline, CDR1 is DFQATT, CDR2 SNEGSKA (reference sequence). Trimming pared 6 bases from V and 7 bases from J, leaving 13 bases between. The length of the CDR3 is 12 residues. Incomplete CDR3 DNA: TGCAGTGCCATGAACCCGCAGCAGCCC. It yields the protein CSAMNPQQP. The whole CDR3 sequence is CSAMNPQQPQHF.

This clone appeared many times. The sequenced fragment ends 3 residues before the CDR3 boundary, so the rest is inferred from the germline J gene. The chain has TRBV20-1 and TRBJ1-4; D possibly corresponds to TRBD1 (5 bases). Germline V gene sequence: CDR1 DFQATT, CDR2 SNEGSKA (reference sequence). This CDR3 region has 14 residues. V lost 5 bases and J lost 8, with 18 bases in between. Here the CDR3 reads CSAYSMGLEEKLFF. The sequenced part of the CDR3 DNA is TGCAGTGCTTATTCAATGGGGCTTGAGGAAAAA.

This clone was observed at least ten times. The read halts 3 residues ahead of the CDR3 end, with the missing end drawn from the germline J gene. The gene calls are TRBV5-1 and TRBJ2-3, with TRBD2 as a possible D gene (6 bases). The CDR3 is made up of 15 amino acids. V lost 7 bases, J lost 2 bases, and 17 bases lay in between. Germline CDR1 SGHRS, CDR2 YFSETQ. The covered CDR3 bases are TGCGCCAGCGCCTTCCGGGACTTACTCACAGATACG. Translated, it gives CASAFRDLLTDT. The whole CDR3 reads CASAFRDLLTDTQYF. Complete variable domain (other parts from reference TRBV5-1 and TRBJ2-3): KAGVTQTPRYLIKTRGQQVTLSCSPISGHRSVSWYQQTPGQGLQFLFEYFSETQRNKGNFPGRFSGRQFSNSRSEMNVSTLELGDSALYLCASAFRDLLTDTQYFGPGTRLTVL.

The table lists this clone with a few counts. The observed sequence ends 3 residues before the CDR3 terminus, with the missing tail filled in from the germline J gene. J is TRBJ1-4 and V is TRBV30; 7 positions match TRBD1. This CDR3 comprises 14 residues. V dropped 3 bases and J dropped 0; count of bases not matched to a gene: 1. Germline V gene sequence: CDR1 GTSNPN, CDR2 SVGIG (reference sequence). This CDR3 is CAWRQGPTNEKLFF. The CDR3 bases that were read are TGTGCCTGGAGACAGGGGCCAACTAATGAAAAA.

In the case of this clone: Coverage ceases 3 residues before the CDR3 finishes, and the germline J gene fills in the end. The chain uses TRBV19 and TRBJ1-6; D perhaps matches TRBD1 (5 bases). The CDR3 is made up of 14 amino acids. Looked up from germline, CDR1 is LNHDA and CDR2 is SQIVND (reference sequence). V lost 2 bases to trimming and J lost 10 bases, with 12 bases between them. This CDR3 is CASSILDKKSPLHF. Partial CDR3 DNA: TGTGCCAGTAGTATATTGGACAAAAAGTCACCC. Supplemented by reference TRBV19 and TRBJ1-6, the full variable domain reads DGGITQSPKYLFRKEGQNVTLSCEQNLNHDAMYWYRQDPGQGLRLIYYSQIVNDFQKGDIAEGYSVSREKKESFPLTVTSAQKNPTAFYLCASSILDKKSPLHFGNGTRLTVT.

This clone was seen only a few times. The read ends 3 residues before the CDR3 terminus; that terminus is restored from the germline J gene. V and J are TRBV19 and TRBJ1-3, with 9 nucleotides matching TRBD1. The CDR3 is 16 amino acids. Unmatched junction bases numbered 7, after V lost 5 bases and J lost 2 bases. The germline CDR1 and CDR2 sequences are LNHDA and SQIVND (reference sequence). CDR3 sequence: CASSGLQGAAGNTIYF. Incomplete CDR3 DNA: TGTGCCAGTAGTGGGTTACAGGGGGCAGCTGGAAACACC.

Comments on this clone: The sequence runs out 3 residues before the end of the CDR3; the remainder is reconstructed from the germline J gene. This chain links TRBV20-1 with TRBJ2-5; tentative D call: TRBD2 (5 bases). V was shortened by 0 bases and J by 5 bases, with 13 bases between the two germline ends. The CDR3 runs to 14 residues. Germline V gene data show CDR1 as DFQATT and CDR2 as SNEGSKA (reference sequence). CDR3 in amino acids: CSARDSGIWETQYF. The DNA read from the CDR3 is TGCAGTGCTAGAGATTCGGGGATTTGGGAGACC.

The table lists this clone with a few counts. The read gets to within 3 residues of the CDR3 end, and the germline J gene fills in the rest. The chain carries TRBV7-3 and TRBJ2-1; 12 bases are a match to TRBD2. The CDR3 is 16 residues long. Germline CDR1 SGHTA, CDR2 FQGTGA. After removal of 5 bases from V and 6 bases from J, the junction contained 8 bases not matched to a gene. The CDR3 sequence is CASSPEPLAGGNEQFF. The DNA read from the CDR3 is TGTGCCAGCAGCCCCGAGCCACTAGCGGGAGGCAATGAG. The full variable domain, rest sourced from reference TRBV7-3 and TRBJ2-1, is GAGVSQTPSNKVTEKGKYVELRCDPISGHTALYWYRQSLGQGPEFLIYFQGTGAADDSGLPNDRFFAVRPEGSVSTLKIQRTERGDSAVYLCASSPEPLAGGNEQFFGPGTRLTVL.

This clone was detected only a few times. The DNA ends 3 residues before the CDR3 does, and the rest of the CDR3 is filled in from the germline J gene. The rearrangement links TRBV5-1 to TRBJ2-5; D not resolved. CDR3 length: 14 residues. V was pared by 0 bases and J by 5 bases, with 11 bases between. In germline, CDR1 is SGHRS, CDR2 YFSETQ. CDR3 bases read: TGCGCCAGCAGCTTGGGTTCTGTAGGGGAGACC. It encodes CASSLGSVGET. Given in full, the CDR3 is CASSLGSVGETQYF.

This clone was observed a handful of times. The CDR3 extends 3 residues past the end of the read, so its final part is completed from the germline J gene. This chain uses TRBV10-3 with TRBJ2-1; 8 bases are shared with TRBD2. The V segment lost 7 bases and the J segment 8 bases; nucleotides outside the gene matches: 7. Per the germline V gene, CDR1 is ENHRY and CDR2 is SYGVKD. The CDR3 has 13 residues. The CDR3 DNA, read in part, is TGTGCCATCACCGGGACTAGTAGCGATGAG. Amino acids: CAITGTSSDE. The whole CDR3 protein is CAITGTSSDEQFF.

A remark on this clone: The CDR3 end is not reached by the read, which stops 3 residues before it; the germline J gene fills it in. The V gene is TRBV20-1, the J gene TRBJ1-3; D is undetermined. V was shortened by 3 bases and J by 2 bases, with 5 bases between the two germline ends. CDR1 is DFQATT and CDR2 is SNEGSKA in the germline V gene (reference sequence). The CDR3 consists of 12 residues. The CDR3 protein is CSARAAGNTIYF. The sequenced CDR3 bases are TGCAGTGCTAGGGCGGCTGGAAACACC.

This clone occurred many times. The CDR3 end is not reached by the read, which stops 3 residues before it; the germline J gene fills it in. V and J are TRBV2 and TRBJ2-7; D perhaps matches TRBD2 (6 bases). V lost 4 bases to trimming and J lost 2 bases, with 18 bases between them. This CDR3 is 16 amino acids long. Germline V gives CDR1 SNHLY, CDR2 FYNNEI. The DNA read from the CDR3 is TGTGCCAGCAGTGGGGACTCGCTGACGTTGACCTACGAG. The encoded protein is CASSGDSLTLTYE. The full CDR3 reads CASSGDSLTLTYEQYF.

Notes on this clone: The read terminates 3 residues before the CDR3 end, so the remaining end is supplied by the germline J gene. V is TRBV20-1 and J is TRBJ2-1; TRBD1 agrees at 10 bases. Trimming removed 4 bases from V and 0 bases from J; junction bases left unmatched: 12. Germline assignment: CDR1 DFQATT and CDR2 SNEGSKA (reference sequence). The CDR3 contains 18 residues. CDR3 DNA (partial): TGCAGTGCTACTTGGACAGGGGGTCCTCACAGCTCCTACAATGAG. Encoded protein: CSATWTGGPHSSYNE. The entire CDR3 is CSATWTGGPHSSYNEQFF.

This clone was recorded a few times. The read ends 3 residues before the CDR3 terminus; that terminus is restored from the germline J gene. The genes are TRBV29-1 and TRBJ2-1; TRBD2 agrees at 8 bases. V gave up 0 bases and J gave up 6 bases; unmatched junction bases: 10. This CDR3 is built from 16 residues. The germline V gene has CDR1 SQVTM and CDR2 ANQGSEA. The CDR3 region is CSVEETAGVPFNEQFF. The CDR3 bases that were read are TGCAGCGTTGAAGAGACAGCGGGAGTACCATTCAATGAG.

This clone was recorded many times. The read ends 3 residues before the CDR3 terminus; that terminus is restored from the germline J gene. V is TRBV20-1 and J is TRBJ2-7; 9 positions agree with TRBD2. CDR3 length equals 13 residues. V lost 3 bases and J lost 3; bases outside the gene matches: 3. From germline, CDR1 is DFQATT and CDR2 SNEGSKA (reference sequence). CDR3 DNA, as far as it was read: TGCAGTGCTAGCCCAGCGGGGGGCTACGAG. Translation gives CSASPAGGYE. The entire CDR3 reads CSASPAGGYEQYF.

This clone was detected a few times. The CDR3 end falls 3 residues outside the read, so it is completed with the germline J gene. V and J are TRBV18 and TRBJ2-2; possible D gene TRBD2, 5 bases. The germline gives CDR1 KGHSH, CDR2 LQKENI. The CDR3 runs to 17 residues. The ends were cut back, 0 bases at V and 0 bases at J, with 11 bases in the middle. The sequenced part of the CDR3 DNA is TGTGCCAGCTCACCACCGAGGGTAACCACGAACACCGGGGAG. This translates into CASSPPRVTTNTGE. The CDR3 in full is CASSPPRVTTNTGELFF.

This clone turned up a few times. The covered CDR3 bases are TGTGCCAGCAGTCCCCGGGACACTCGGCAGCCC. Its translation is CASSPRDTRQP. The CDR3, in full, reads CASSPRDTRQPQHF. The rearrangement links TRBV7-9 to TRBJ1-5, with D possibly being TRBD1 (6 bases). From the germline J gene comes the end of the CDR3, since the read stops 3 residues before it. The V end was cut by 6 bases, the J end by 7 bases, with 16 bases between. Per germline, CDR1 SEHNR and CDR2 FQNEAQ (reference sequence). There are 14 residues in the CDR3. Full variable domain (missing parts from reference TRBV7-9 and TRBJ1-5): DTGVSQNPRHKITKRGQNVTFRCDPISEHNRLYWYRQTLGQGPEFLTYFQNEAQLEKSRLLSDRFSAERPKGSFSTLEIQRTEQGDSAMYLCASSPRDTRQPQHFGDGTRLSIL.

Many counts were recorded for this clone. Coverage ceases 3 residues before the CDR3 finishes, and the germline J gene fills in the end. The chain links TRBV18 to TRBJ1-2; D call uncertain. Germline CDR1 and CDR2: KGHSH and LQKENI. The CDR3 has 14 residues. Trimming took off 2 bases at V and 5 bases at J, with 12 bases between the two ends. The DNA read from the CDR3 is TGTGCCAGCTCACCATCCGTGGCGGATTATGGC. This encodes CASSPSVADYG. The whole CDR3 sequence is CASSPSVADYGYTF.

Points on this clone: The read ends 3 residues early relative to the CDR3; the germline J gene fills the gap. The chain combines TRBV5-1 with TRBJ2-1, with 9 bases aligning to TRBD1. Germline trimming cut 1 base from V and 9 bases from J; bases unmatched to any gene: 14. This CDR3 region has 17 residues. Looked up from germline, CDR1 is SGHRS and CDR2 is YFSETQ. This chain's CDR3 is CASSLNVLGQGLLEQFF. CDR3 DNA, as far as it was read: TGCGCCAGCAGCTTGAATGTCTTAGGACAGGGGCTACTTGAG.

In its sample, this clone was seen many times. The read comes to an end 3 residues before the CDR3 does, leaving the germline J gene to fill in the end. The identical CDR3 is also encoded by other nucleotide sequences in the sample. V gene TRBV7-6 combines with J gene TRBJ2-1; 7 bases align to TRBD2. The CDR3 sequence is 16 residues long. V dropped 0 bases and J dropped 0; count of bases not matched to a gene: 2. Germline V gene data show CDR1 as SGHVS and CDR2 as FNYEAQ. CDR3: CASSLAAGSSYNEQFF. Incomplete CDR3 DNA: TGTGCCAGCAGCTTAGCAGCGGGGAGCTCCTACAATGAG.